Below, 10 T cell receptor beta chains from the same sample are listed, as sequenced in a study of blood T cell repertoires in COVID-19. The repertoire was sequenced with immunoSEQ multiplex PCR; TCRdb's copy has only in-frame clones and lacks some. This table holds about 210,000 clones, roughly 87% found once. The sequenced sample consisted of PBMCs or T cells enriched from blood (not recorded which). The receptors stem from a young man with acute COVID-19.

This clone was picked up one time. The chain employs TRBV2 and TRBJ2-7; no clear D. V shed 5 bases and J shed 3 bases, with 5 bases lying between them. This CDR3 has 11 amino acids. Per the germline V gene, CDR1 is SNHLY and CDR2 is FYNNEI. The CDR3 coding sequence is TGTGCCAGCAGTCAGTTCTACGAGCAGTACTTC. Translating it yields CASSQFYEQYF.

The chain employs TRBV2 and TRBJ2-1; perhaps TRBD2 as D (5 bases). This CDR3 is built from 13 residues. Between the trimmed V and J ends, which lost 7 bases and 7 bases, there was a span of 14 bases. Germline loops: CDR1 SNHLY, CDR2 FYNNEI. The CDR3 sequence is CASNILASNEQFF. DNA of the CDR3: TGTGCCAGCAATATTCTAGCTTCAAATGAGCAGTTCTTC.

V usage is TRBV10-3 and J usage is TRBJ2-4; D may be TRBD1 (5 bases). Germline CDR1 is ENHRY and CDR2 is SYGVKD. The CDR3 contains 13 residues. The V end was cut by 2 bases, the J end by 11 bases, with 13 bases between. In nucleotides, the CDR3 is TGTGCCATCAGTGAGGATGGTCAGGGCTTTCAGTACTTC. It is translated as CAISEDGQGFQYF.

CDR3: CASSSRGRGNEKLFF. Here the CDR3 DNA reads TGTGCCAGCAGCTCGAGAGGGAGGGGGAATGAAAAACTGTTTTTT. The rearrangement joins TRBV7-9 to TRBJ1-4; tentative D call: TRBD1 (6 bases). The CDR3 runs to 15 residues. CDR1 is SEHNR, CDR2 FQNEAQ, per germline (reference sequence). The V end lost 4 bases, the J end lost 5 bases, and 14 bases lay between the germline ends. Using reference TRBV7-9 and TRBJ1-4 for the parts outside the CDR3, the full variable domain is DTGVSQNPRHKITKRGQNVTFRCDPISEHNRLYWYRQTLGQGPEFLTYFQNEAQLEKSRLLSDRFSAERPKGSFSTLEIQRTEQGDSAMYLCASSSRGRGNEKLFFGSGTQLSVL.

The chain couples TRBV27 to TRBJ2-7; 10 bases are a match to TRBD2. V gave up 5 bases and J gave up 4 bases; unmatched junction bases: 14. Germline V gene lookup returns CDR1 MNHEY and CDR2 SMNVEV (reference sequence). The CDR3 extends over 17 amino acids. The CDR3 coding sequence is TGTGCCAGCAGTGGGACTCGAATAGCGGGAGGATTGTACGAGCAGTACTTC. It translates to CASSGTRIAGGLYEQYF.

The rearrangement links TRBV9 to TRBJ2-7; TRBD1 might be the D (6 bases). The V gene's germline CDR1 is SGDLS and CDR2 YYNGEE. The CDR3 covers 15 residues. V was shortened by 0 bases and J by 4 bases, with 14 bases between the two germline ends. CDR3 in DNA: TGTGCCAGCAGCGTAGCAGGGGAGACAGTATACGAGCAGTACTTC. Its protein product is CASSVAGETVYEQYF.

Written as DNA, the CDR3 is TGTGCCAGCAGCTTACACCGGGACAGGGGGCTTGTCTCCTACGAGCAGTACTTC. This sequence encodes CASSLHRDRGLVSYEQYF. The rearrangement uses TRBV5-8 and TRBJ2-7, with 12 bases aligning to TRBD1. The junction had 9 bases not matched to a gene; V was cut back by 2 bases and J by 0 bases. The CDR3 consists of 18 residues. Germline loops: CDR1 SGHTS, CDR2 YDEGEE. Filled out from reference TRBV5-8 and TRBJ2-7, the complete variable domain reads EAGVTQSPTHLIKTRGQQATLRCSPISGHTSVYWYQQALGLGLQFLLWYDEGEERNRGNFPPRFSGRQFPNYSSELNVNALELEDSALYLCASSLHRDRGLVSYEQYFGPGTRLTVT.

The chain is built from TRBV5-4 and TRBJ1-2; D possibly corresponds to TRBD1 (6 bases). Looked up from germline, CDR1 is SGHNT and CDR2 is YYREEE (reference sequence). The CDR3 spans 12 residues. V lost 2 bases and J lost 7, with 9 bases in between. The DNA of the CDR3 is TGTGCCAGCAGCTTCGACAGGATTGGCTACACCTTC. It encodes CASSFDRIGYTF.

This clone was picked up a small number of times. The gene calls are TRBV7-8 and TRBJ2-7; TRBD1 aligns across 7 bases. Germline loops: CDR1 SGHVS, CDR2 FQNEAQ. Unmatched junction bases numbered 8, after V lost 4 bases and J lost 5 bases. The CDR3 runs 14 residues. CDR3 residues: CASSSRAGQDEQYF. CDR3 nucleotide sequence: TGTGCCAGCAGCTCTAGAGCAGGACAGGACGAGCAGTACTTC.

DNA of the CDR3: TGTGCCAGCAGCTTAGGGCCAGCGGGAACCGGGGAGCTGTTTTTT. Amino acid sequence: CASSLGPAGTGELFF. V and J are TRBV11-2 and TRBJ2-2; 7 bases line up with TRBD2. The V segment lost 1 base and the J segment 5 bases; nucleotides outside the gene matches: 4. Germline CDR1 SGHAT, CDR2 FQNNGV. This CDR3 is built from 15 residues.